Presented here are 22 T cell receptor beta chains from one specimen sequenced in a study of patients and donors after allogeneic stem cell transplantation. TCRdb called the RT-PCR reads again in MiXCR, with one record for every CDR3 protein. Of more than 850,000 distinct CDR3 sequences listed, about a sixth are singletons. Sequenced input: blood, either unsorted or a sorted T cell fraction (not recorded which). The source of these receptors is a human donor who was either an allogeneic HSCT recipient or a stem cell or donor lymphocyte infusion donor (not recorded which). It is not recorded whose cells these are; they may come from a transplant donor.

The chain links TRBV18 to TRBJ1-2; D might be TRBD1 (6 bases). CDR3 length: 15 residues. Trimming removed 3 bases at V and 0 bases at J, with 11 bases between. The germline CDR1 and CDR2 sequences are KGHSH and LQKENI. DNA for the CDR3: TGTGCCAGCTCACCCGGACAGCTTACTAACTATGGCTACACCTTC. Encoded protein: CASSPGQLTNYGYTF.

This clonotype was seen more than once but under ten times. The chain joins TRBV7-9 to TRBJ1-1; TRBD1 aligns across 10 bases. The CDR3 loop spans 15 amino acids. The V segment lost 5 bases and the J segment 9 bases; nucleotides outside the gene matches: 12. Germline-derived CDR1 and CDR2 are SEHNR and FQNEAQ (reference sequence). CDR3 nucleotides: TGTGCCAGCAGCCGACAGGGGGCTGCGACGGTGAAAGCTTTCTTT. Encoded protein: CASSRQGAATVKAFF. The entire variable domain, with the rest obtained from reference TRBV7-9 and TRBJ1-1, is as follows: DTGVSQNPRHKITKRGQNVTFRCDPISEHNRLYWYRQTLGQGPEFLTYFQNEAQLEKSRLLSDRFSAERPKGSFSTLEIQRTEQGDSAMYLCASSRQGAATVKAFFGQGTRLTVV.

This clonotype has only a few counts. The chain links TRBV6-1 to TRBJ1-4, with D maybe TRBD1 (6 bases). Germline CDR1 reads MNHNS; CDR2 reads SASEGT. This CDR3 has 15 residues. V dropped 6 bases and J dropped 5 bases, with 16 bases sitting between them. CDR3 sequence reads: CASRNSGTKNEKLFF. The CDR3 nucleotides are TGTGCCAGCAGAAACTCCGGGACAAAGAATGAAAAACTGTTTTTT.

This rearrangement joins TRBV20-1 to TRBJ2-1, with 12 bases fitting TRBD2. The CDR3 length is 14 residues. V was clipped by 6 bases and J by 8 bases; unmatched bases: 8. Germline CDR1 reads DFQATT; CDR2 reads SNEGSKA (reference sequence). CDR3 region: CSAILAGGPDEQFF. In DNA, the CDR3 is TGCAGTGCCATCCTAGCGGGAGGGCCCGATGAGCAGTTCTTC.

This chain joins TRBV29-1 and TRBJ2-1; D possibly uses TRBD1 or TRBD2 (5 bases each). Per germline, CDR1 SQVTM and CDR2 ANQGSEA. CDR3 size: 12 residues. The ends were cut back, 7 bases at V and 11 bases at J, with 18 bases in the middle. The CDR3 bases are TGCAGCGCCGGGGACCGGACCTTGAAGCAGTTCTTC. Protein: CSAGDRTLKQFF.

This clonotype was detected a few times. The gene calls are TRBV20-1 and TRBJ2-5, with 9 nucleotides matching TRBD2. Germline V gene data show CDR1 as DFQATT and CDR2 as SNEGSKA (reference sequence). The CDR3 loop spans 14 amino acids. V lost 6 bases to trimming and J lost 5 bases; unmatched junction nucleotides: 10. The CDR3 here is CSAKTSGASETQYF. The DNA of the CDR3 is TGCAGTGCCAAGACTAGCGGCGCAAGTGAGACCCAGTACTTC.

This clonotype was counted a few times. J is TRBJ2-4 and V is TRBV11-2, with D perhaps being TRBD1 or TRBD2 (5 bases each). Germline loops: CDR1 SGHAT, CDR2 FQNNGV. The CDR3 extends over 16 amino acids. The V end lost 3 bases, the J end lost 1 base, and 13 bases lay between the germline ends. The CDR3 DNA sequence: TGTGCCAGCAGCTTGCACCGGGGCGGGGCCAAAAACATTCAGTACTTC. Translated: CASSLHRGGAKNIQYF.

The chain uses TRBV18 and TRBJ2-5; TRBD2 matches 9 bases. The CDR3 runs to 15 residues. The ends lost 3 bases at V and 1 base at J; junction bases unmatched: 3. Germline CDR1 and CDR2: KGHSH and LQKENI. The DNA of the CDR3 is TGTGCCAGCTCACCTTTAGCGGGAGCCCAAGAGACCCAGTACTTC. Amino acids: CASSPLAGAQETQYF. The full variable domain, in which reference TRBV18 and TRBJ2-5 provide the parts outside the CDR3, is NAGVMQNPRHLVRRRGQEARLRCSPMKGHSHVYWYRQLPEEGLKFMVYLQKENIIDESGMPKERFSAEFPKEGPSILRIQQVVRGDSAAYFCASSPLAGAQETQYFGPGTRLLVL.

The chain recombines TRBV20-1 with TRBJ2-2, with D perhaps matching TRBD1 (7 bases). V was pared by 1 base and J by 3 bases, with 15 bases between. Germline CDR1 and CDR2: DFQATT and SNEGSKA (reference sequence). This CDR3 contains 16 residues. Here the CDR3 reads CSARAMEGADTGELFF. Here the CDR3 DNA reads TGCAGTGCTAGAGCGATGGAGGGGGCCGACACCGGGGAGCTGTTTTTT.

This clonotype was picked up a small number of times. This chain uses TRBV5-1 with TRBJ1-1; D is uncertain. CDR3 length: 13 residues. Germline V gene lookup returns CDR1 SGHRS and CDR2 YFSETQ. V was shortened by 0 bases and J by 5 bases, with 8 bases between the two germline ends. The CDR3 DNA sequence: TGCGCCAGCAGCTTGGCGGCAATTACTGAAGCTTTCTTT. This sequence encodes CASSLAAITEAFF.

This clonotype has only a few counts. The V call is TRBV5-1, the J call TRBJ2-3; TRBD2 matches 9 bases. The CDR3 totals 15 residues. Trimming cost V 4 bases and J 5 bases; bases outside gene matches: 8. Germline assignment: CDR1 SGHRS and CDR2 YFSETQ. CDR3 in amino acids: CASSPRSGRQDTQYF. In nucleotides, the CDR3 is TGCGCCAGCAGCCCGAGGAGCGGGAGGCAAGATACGCAGTATTTT.

The chain employs TRBV2 and TRBJ2-5, with 10 bases fitting TRBD1. Trimming cost V 1 base and J 5 bases; bases outside gene matches: 4. CDR3 length: 15 amino acids. The germline V gene has CDR1 SNHLY and CDR2 FYNNEI. As DNA, the CDR3 is TGTGCCAGCAGTGAAGGGACAGGGGGTTTGGAGACCCAGTACTTC. Its protein product is CASSEGTGGLETQYF.

This clonotype was counted only a few times. The chain is built from TRBV5-1 and TRBJ2-5, with 7 positions matching TRBD1. The CDR3 runs 14 residues. In germline, CDR1 is SGHRS, CDR2 YFSETQ. The trim removed 4 bases at V and 5 bases at J, leaving 8 bases unmatched. The DNA for the CDR3 is TGCGCCAGCAGCCCCGAGGGGGCTGTTGAGACCCAGTACTTC. This sequence encodes CASSPEGAVETQYF.

This clonotype is a singleton in its sample. The chain uses TRBV6-2 or TRBV6-3 and TRBJ1-1; D ambiguous. The CDR3 runs 15 residues. CDR1 is MNHEY and CDR2 is SVGEGT in the germline V gene. The V end lost 0 bases, the J end lost 1 base, and 9 bases lay between the germline ends. Here the CDR3 DNA reads TGTGCCAGCAGTTACTCACACAGAACGAACACTGAAGCTTTCTTT. This sequence encodes CASSYSHRTNTEAFF.

This clonotype was picked up a small number of times. The rearrangement links TRBV20-1 to TRBJ1-3; TRBD1 might be the D (5 bases). Germline CDR1 and CDR2: DFQATT and SNEGSKA (reference sequence). This CDR3 is built from 13 residues. Trimming pared 5 bases from V and 0 bases from J, leaving 8 bases between. CDR3 sequence: CSADRLSGNTIYF. DNA for the CDR3: TGCAGTGCTGACAGACTCTCTGGAAACACCATATATTTT.

The rearrangement joins TRBV10-3 to TRBJ2-7; 7 nucleotides line up with TRBD2. The CDR3 is made up of 14 amino acids. Losses at the gene ends were 5 bases for V and 7 bases for J; bases not matched to a gene: 11. The germline gives CDR1 ENHRY, CDR2 SYGVKD. DNA for the CDR3: TGTGCCATCAGTTCCGCTGTGCGGGGGAATGAGCAGTACTTC. Translation gives CAISSAVRGNEQYF.

There are a few counts of this clonotype. V usage is TRBV19 and J usage is TRBJ1-1, with no clear D. There are 12 residues in the CDR3. Trimming took 7 bases from V and 0 from J, leaving 6 bases between them. The germline gives CDR1 LNHDA, CDR2 SQIVND (reference sequence). The DNA of the CDR3 is TGTGCCAGTACGGCCATGAACACTGAAGCTTTCTTT. It yields the protein CASTAMNTEAFF.

This chain joins TRBV7-3 and TRBJ2-1; 7 bases map to TRBD2. This CDR3 spans 15 amino acids. With 1 base clipped from V and 7 bases from J, the junction kept 7 bases outside the gene matches. Germline V CDR1 and CDR2: SGHTA, FQGTGA. The CDR3 spells CASSLSRTSMNEQFF. In nucleotides, the CDR3 is TGTGCCAGCAGCTTAAGTCGGACTAGTATGAATGAGCAGTTCTTC.

Only a few counts were recorded for this clonotype. J is TRBJ1-5 and V is TRBV6-1; D possibly corresponds to TRBD1 (5 bases). CDR1 and CDR2 from the germline V gene are MNHNS and SASEGT. CDR3 size: 18 residues. Trimming took off 0 bases at V and 3 bases at J, with 18 bases between the two ends. Here the CDR3 reads CASSEAGIGTATNQPQHF. The DNA of the CDR3 is TGTGCCAGCAGTGAAGCGGGTATCGGGACGGCTACCAATCAGCCCCAGCATTTT.

This clonotype has more than one count but fewer than ten. V and J are TRBV12-3 or TRBV12-4 and TRBJ1-1; a possible D gene is TRBD1 (5 bases). Trimming cost V 3 bases and J 4 bases, with 12 bases left between them. The CDR3 spans 14 residues. CDR3: CASSFQGVVTEAFF. CDR3 nucleotides: TGTGCCAGCAGTTTCCAGGGAGTAGTCACTGAAGCTTTCTTT.

This clonotype was found a few times. The gene calls are TRBV20-1 and TRBJ1-5; no reliable D call. V was cut by 6 bases and J by 3 bases, with 9 bases left in between. The CDR3 contains 12 residues. The germline V gene encodes CDR1 DFQATT and CDR2 SNEGSKA (reference sequence). In DNA form, the CDR3 reads TGCAGTGCCGTTCGACTCAATCAGCCCCAGCATTTT. It specifies CSAVRLNQPQHF.

Only a few counts were recorded for this clonotype. This chain links TRBV12-3 or TRBV12-4 with TRBJ2-3; D may match TRBD1 or TRBD2 (7 bases each). The V end lost 3 bases, the J end lost 4 bases, and 26 bases lay between the germline ends. The CDR3 spans 19 residues. The CDR3: CASSFKGAWAGVFADTQYF. In DNA form, the CDR3 reads TGTGCCAGCAGTTTCAAGGGGGCCTGGGCGGGAGTGTTTGCAGATACGCAGTATTTT.